This T cell receptor (beta chain) is drawn from a study of control samples from healthy donors and cancer patients. CDR3 size: 18 residues. Germline CDR1 KGHDR, CDR2 SFDVKD. J lost 8 bases, V lost 3 bases, and 11 bases had no gene match. This table comes from immunoSEQ multiplex PCR, and its TCRdb copy is limited to in-frame clones, with some not included. The sample yields approximately 190,000 clones, 91% seen once. The J gene is TRBJ2-1, the V gene TRBV24-1; 14 nucleotides match TRBD2. Specimen: blood. The sequence was obtained from a young man in good health. Here the CDR3 DNA reads TGTGCCACCAGTGATGCTGGACTAGCGGGGGGTCTCGGGCATGAGCAGTTCTTC. This gives the protein CATSDAGLAGGLGHEQFF.